This passage covers 19 T cell receptor beta chains from one sample sequenced in a study of spatial heterogeneity in lung cancer. TCRdb ran MiXCR on the 5' RACE reads and lists one entry per CDR3 protein. Here the sample spans some 29,000 distinct CDR3 sequences, 7.5% to 10% being singletons. Time point in this sample: sample taken at primary tumor resection. The study sequenced unsorted whole RNA from tumor, nontumor lung or frozen PBMC. The specimen was PBMCs, collected at surgery. Every receptor here comes from a female donor with early-stage non-small cell lung cancer.

There are a few counts of this clonotype. The chain combines TRBV10-2 with TRBJ2-2; D remains ambiguous. The CDR3 length is 15 residues. Trimming stripped 3 bases from V and 4 bases from J, with 12 bases between. CDR1 and CDR2 from the germline V gene are WSHSY and SAAADI. This CDR3 reads CASSDRNSPTGELFF. The CDR3 coding sequence is TGCGCCAGCAGTGATCGTAACAGCCCCACCGGGGAGCTGTTTTTT.

J is TRBJ1-5 and V is TRBV12-3 or TRBV12-4; weak D call: TRBD1 (6 bases). The V end was cut by 2 bases, the J end by 3 bases, with 11 bases between. The CDR3 sequence is 15 residues long. The CDR3 sequence: CASSLIQGFNQPQHF. The CDR3 bases are TGTGCCAGCAGTTTAATACAGGGATTCAATCAGCCCCAGCATTTT.

The chain combines TRBV28 with TRBJ2-3; D is ambiguous. The CDR3 covers 17 residues. V gave up 4 bases and J gave up 0 bases, with 17 bases separating them. Germline lookup yields CDR1 MDHEN and CDR2 SYDVKM. The CDR3, as DNA: TGTGCCAGCAGTTCGGTAGGTTCTGCGGCTAGCACAGATACGCAGTATTTT. It translates to CASSSVGSAASTDTQYF.

This clonotype was counted at least ten times. This rearrangement joins TRBV5-1 to TRBJ2-1; the D is unclear. Germline assignment: CDR1 SGHRS and CDR2 YFSETQ. The V and J ends lost 1 base and 2 bases respectively, with 13 bases between them. The CDR3 has 16 amino acids. This CDR3 reads CASSLLSRNAYNEQFF. CDR3 nucleotides: TGCGCCAGCAGCTTGCTCAGCCGTAATGCCTACAATGAGCAGTTCTTC.

This clonotype came up a few times. The CDR3 loop is CASSSPGGTNYGYTF. The CDR3 DNA sequence: TGTGCCAGCTCCAGCCCGGGAGGCACAAACTATGGCTACACCTTC. The chain uses TRBV28 and TRBJ1-2, with D unresolved. The CDR3 totals 15 residues. V lost 8 bases, J lost 2 bases, and 18 bases lay in between. Germline CDR1 MDHEN, CDR2 SYDVKM.

This clonotype was observed many times. The J gene is TRBJ2-7, the V gene TRBV7-3; D might be TRBD1 (6 bases). The CDR3 spans 16 residues. The V gene's germline CDR1 is SGHTA and CDR2 FQGTGA. V lost 5 bases, J lost 2 bases, and 19 bases lay in between. This chain's CDR3 is CASSPRSRTETYEQYV. The CDR3 DNA reads as TGTGCCAGCAGCCCTCGCAGCAGGACAGAGACCTACGAGCAGTACGTC.

This clonotype turned up a few times. The CDR3 is CSARVGFGSEQYF. CDR3 coding DNA: TGCAGTGCTAGAGTCGGATTCGGGAGCGAGCAGTACTTC. The gene calls are TRBV20-1 and TRBJ2-7; D possibly corresponds to TRBD2 (6 bases). CDR1 and CDR2 (germline): DFQATT, SNEGSKA (reference sequence). Trimming took off 1 base at V and 6 bases at J, with 13 bases between the two ends. This CDR3 spans 13 amino acids.

This clonotype has ten or more counts. V and J are TRBV19 and TRBJ1-2; D uncertain. V was clipped by 10 bases and J by 8 bases, with 20 bases between them. Germline CDR1 and CDR2: LNHDA and SQIVND (reference sequence). The length of the CDR3 is 13 residues. CDR3 region: CATSGYTDSGYTF. In nucleotides, the CDR3 is TGTGCCACTTCTGGTTACACGGATTCCGGCTACACCTTC.

The genes are TRBV7-3 and TRBJ2-3, with 9 bases lining up with TRBD2. Trimming took 5 bases from V and 10 from J; bases not matched to a gene: 16. The CDR3 loop spans 16 amino acids. The germline V gene encodes CDR1 SGHTA and CDR2 FQGTGA. The CDR3 reads CASSLTVGTSLSPQYF. The CDR3 coding sequence is TGTGCCAGCAGCCTTACGGTCGGGACTAGCCTCTCACCGCAGTATTTT.

This clonotype was found many times. The V gene is TRBV5-4, the J gene TRBJ2-7; 8 bases fit TRBD1. Germline values: CDR1 SGHNT, CDR2 YYREEE (reference sequence). The CDR3 has 16 amino acids. The J segment lost 2 bases and the V segment lost 4 bases, leaving 11 bases of the junction unmatched. DNA for the CDR3: TGTGCCAGCAGCCGTGGGACCCGACAGGGGACCTACGAGCAGTACTTC. Protein product: CASSRGTRQGTYEQYF.

This clonotype was picked up many times. The chain links TRBV7-9 to TRBJ2-1; 8 nucleotides line up with TRBD1. J gave up 0 bases and V 3 bases, and 10 bases lay outside the gene matches. The CDR3 contains 18 residues. Per the germline V gene, CDR1 is SEHNR and CDR2 is FQNEAQ (reference sequence). CDR3 nucleotide sequence: TGTGCCAGCAGCTTCCTCTGGACAGGGCCTAGCTCCTACAATGAGCAGTTCTTC. As protein: CASSFLWTGPSSYNEQFF.

This clonotype was observed at least ten times. The J gene is TRBJ2-3, the V gene TRBV5-1, with 10 nucleotides matching TRBD2. The germline V gene encodes CDR1 SGHRS and CDR2 YFSETQ. The CDR3 totals 17 residues. After removal of 1 base from V and 4 bases from J, the junction contained 9 bases not matched to a gene. The CDR3 spells CASSLIAGGGGPDTQYF. The CDR3 coding sequence is TGCGCCAGCAGCTTGATAGCGGGAGGTGGCGGGCCAGATACGCAGTATTTT.

This clonotype came up many times. This chain connects TRBV4-3 to TRBJ2-2; the D is unclear. The CDR3 consists of 16 residues. Germline CDR1 and CDR2: LGHNA and YSLEER. The V end lost 4 bases, the J end lost 0 bases, and 12 bases lay between the germline ends. The CDR3 loop is CASSLKSSANTGELFF. DNA for the CDR3: TGCGCCAGCAGCCTAAAGTCCAGCGCGAACACCGGGGAGCTGTTTTTT.

The chain uses TRBV14 and TRBJ2-3; the D gene is possibly TRBD1 (5 bases). The CDR3 runs 15 residues. CDR1 and CDR2 from the germline V gene are SGHDN and FVKESK. The V end lost 0 bases, the J end lost 4 bases, and 11 bases lay between the germline ends. The CDR3 DNA sequence: TGTGCCAGCAGCCAAGATAACAGGTTCGCAGATACGCAGTATTTT. Translation gives CASSQDNRFADTQYF.

Ten or more counts support this clonotype. The rearrangement joins TRBV27 to TRBJ2-3; no definite D call. The CDR3 is made up of 15 amino acids. Germline CDR1 reads MNHEY; CDR2 reads SMNVEV (reference sequence). Trimming took off 6 bases at V and 4 bases at J, with 17 bases between the two ends. CDR3 residues: CASSLREVGADTQYF. CDR3 DNA sequence: TGTGCCAGCAGCCTCAGAGAAGTTGGCGCAGATACGCAGTATTTT.

This clonotype has ten or more counts. This chain connects TRBV5-6 to TRBJ2-4; TRBD2 matches at 9 bases. V dropped 4 bases and J dropped 6; count of bases not matched to a gene: 2. Per the germline V gene, CDR1 is SGHDT and CDR2 is YYEEEE. The CDR3 contains 13 residues. The CDR3 loop reads CASSVAGVNIQYF. The CDR3 region has the DNA TGTGCCAGCAGCGTAGCGGGAGTAAACATTCAGTACTTC.

This clonotype was seen ten or more times. The rearrangement joins TRBV28 to TRBJ2-1; TRBD1 might be the D (5 bases). Germline V gene sequence: CDR1 MDHEN, CDR2 SYDVKM. V lost 3 bases to trimming and J lost 11 bases, with 17 bases between them. The CDR3 contains 14 residues. In nucleotides, the CDR3 is TGTGCCAGCAGTTTGGGGCTCCTAAACTTAAAGCAGTTCTTC. This sequence encodes CASSLGLLNLKQFF.

This clonotype showed up just a few times. J is TRBJ1-1 and V is TRBV28; perhaps TRBD1 as D (5 bases). Germline lookup yields CDR1 MDHEN and CDR2 SYDVKM. This CDR3 has 11 amino acids. V lost 3 bases, J lost 11 bases, and 10 bases lay in between. The CDR3 is CASSLWGEAFF. The CDR3 DNA follows: TGTGCCAGCAGTTTGTGGGGGGAGGCTTTCTTT.

This clonotype was detected many times. The V gene is TRBV27, the J gene TRBJ2-1; 12 bases are shared with TRBD2. CDR1 MNHEY and CDR2 SMNVEV come from the germline V gene (reference sequence). The CDR3 is 15 residues long. J was trimmed by 6 bases and V by 3 bases; bases with no gene match: 3. This CDR3 reads CASSFSGLAGNEQFF. DNA for the CDR3: TGTGCCAGCAGTTTCTCGGGACTAGCGGGCAATGAGCAGTTCTTC.